These 6 T cell receptor beta chains share one sample of origin, sequenced in a study of cytomegalovirus exposure and HLA in healthy donors. Data came from immunoSEQ multiplex PCR; TCRdb stores just in-frame clones and leaves some out. The table has 180,000 or so clones, more than 75% seen once; the top ten hold more than 1.2%. Input material: PBMCs. All receptors come from a woman aged 25-40 years in good health and CMV-seronegative.

This chain links TRBV29-1 with TRBJ1-3; TRBD1 agrees at 8 bases. With V trimmed by 6 bases and J by 2 bases, 3 bases remained unmatched. CDR1 is SQVTM and CDR2 is ANQGSEA in the germline V gene. The CDR3 sequence is 13 residues long. The CDR3 DNA follows: TGCAGCGTCTTACAGGGGGCTGGAAACACCATATATTTT. Its protein is CSVLQGAGNTIYF.

Only a few counts were recorded for this clone. The genes are TRBV2 and TRBJ1-2; 7 bases line up with TRBD1. CDR1 is SNHLY, CDR2 FYNNEI, per germline. The CDR3 is 12 amino acids. The V and J ends lost 8 bases and 4 bases, in that order; junction bases with no gene match: 4. CDR3 in DNA: TGTGCCAGCGTTACAGGGGTCTATGGCTACACCTTC. It yields the protein CASVTGVYGYTF.

This rearrangement joins TRBV30 to TRBJ1-1; TRBD1 matches 7 bases. J gave up 4 bases and V 4 bases, and 9 bases lay outside the gene matches. Germline assignment: CDR1 GTSNPN and CDR2 SVGIG (reference sequence). The length of the CDR3 is 14 residues. CDR3 loop: CAWNRGGSGTEAFF. The CDR3 nucleotides are TGTGCCTGGAACCGAGGGGGCTCGGGCACTGAAGCTTTCTTT.

The rearrangement uses TRBV5-5 and TRBJ1-3, with a possible D match to TRBD1 (5 bases). V lost 0 bases and J 0 bases, leaving 7 bases between the germline ends. This CDR3 contains 15 residues. CDR1 is SGHKS, CDR2 YYEKEE, per germline (reference sequence). The DNA for the CDR3 is TGTGCCAGCAGCTTGGCCGGGGGCTCTGGAAACACCATATATTTT. Protein: CASSLAGGSGNTIYF.

The genes are TRBV4-1 and TRBJ2-4; the match to TRBD2 covers 8 bases. The CDR3 contains 21 residues. Germline lookup yields CDR1 MGHRA and CDR2 YSYEKL. Trimming removed 2 bases from V and 1 base from J; junction bases left unmatched: 19. The CDR3 region has the DNA TGCGCCAGCAGCCAAAGGAGAGCCGAGACTAGCGATTTGTTGGCCAAAAACATTCAGTACTTC. Residues: CASSQRRAETSDLLAKNIQYF.

The rearrangement links TRBV27 to TRBJ2-7, with 10 bases lining up with TRBD1. V was pared by 5 bases and J by 7 bases, with 8 bases of the junction left unmatched. Germline V lookup: CDR1 MNHEY, CDR2 SMNVEV (reference sequence). The length of the CDR3 is 14 residues. CDR3 DNA: TGTGCCAGCAGTCCCGGGACAGGGGTGGGGGAGCAGTACTTC. It is translated as CASSPGTGVGEQYF.